This record covers a single T cell receptor beta chain. Antigen: not known. The ends were cut back, 4 bases at V and 2 bases at J, with 15 bases in the middle. The CDR3 contains 15 residues. Germline CDR1 reads SGHNT; CDR2 reads YYREEE (reference sequence). TCRdb keeps only in-frame clones here, not all; method: immunoSEQ multiplex PCR. Of over 300,000 clones listed, about 80% are singletons. This sample was taken from a study of Ad26.COV2.S vaccination and SARS-CoV-2 variants. Findings and caveats of the study: Substantial breadth was reported for post-vaccination spike-specific CD8+ and CD4+ T cells.

Treatment reported: roughly 20 received Ad26.COV2.S at low or high dose, single or two shots; roughly five received placebo; per-sample allocation not given. Repertoires come from day 63 after the first vaccine or placebo injection. This chain links TRBV5-4 with TRBJ1-2; a weak D match, TRBD1 (6 bases). The sequences come from peripheral blood, collected in a trial of Ad26.COV2.S vaccine versus placebo. The sequence derives from a person between 18 and 60 years old who received the Ad26.COV2.S COVID-19 vaccine or a placebo. The CDR3 loop reads CASSPVGGANYGYTF. The DNA of the CDR3 is TGTGCCAGCAGCCCGGTTGGGGGGGCGAACTATGGCTACACCTTC.